The 20 T cell receptor beta chains listed next were all sequenced from one sample in a study of Ad26.COV2.S vaccination and SARS-CoV-2 variants. Documented treatment: around 19 received Ad26.COV2.S at low or high dose, single or two shots; about 5 received placebo; per-sample allocation not given. Each sample was drawn 63 days after the first injection (of vaccine or placebo). TCRdb's table, derived via immunoSEQ multiplex PCR, lists solely in-frame clones and lacks some. The sample yields roughly 240,000 clones, roughly 88% seen once. The sample consisted of peripheral blood, taken in a trial of Ad26.COV2.S vaccine versus placebo. The receptors here all came from a person between 18 and 59 years old who received the Ad26.COV2.S COVID-19 vaccine or a placebo.

In its sample, this clone was seen once. V usage is TRBV27 and J usage is TRBJ2-1; the D is unclear. Looked up from germline, CDR1 is MNHEY and CDR2 is SMNVEV (reference sequence). The CDR3 contains 13 residues. Trimming shortened V by 3 bases and J by 3 bases, and 6 bases separated the two germline ends. CDR3 nucleotides: TGTGCCAGCAGTTTCAGGCACTACAATGAGCAGTTCTTC. Its protein is CASSFRHYNEQFF.

J is TRBJ1-4 and V is TRBV28; D uncertain. The V end lost 5 bases, the J end lost 3 bases, and 10 bases lay between the germline ends. From germline, CDR1 is MDHEN and CDR2 SYDVKM. The CDR3 covers 14 residues. The CDR3: CASSLGGPNEKLFF. The CDR3 region has the DNA TGTGCCAGCAGTCTGGGAGGGCCTAATGAAAAACTGTTTTTT.

The rearrangement uses TRBV4-3 and TRBJ2-7; D not resolved. The CDR3 extends over 15 amino acids. Trimming cost V 0 bases and J 3 bases, with 12 bases left between them. Per the germline V gene, CDR1 is LGHNA and CDR2 is YSLEER. The CDR3 loop reads CASSQDRNRVYEQYF. In DNA form, the CDR3 reads TGCGCCAGCAGCCAAGATCGTAACAGAGTCTACGAGCAGTACTTC.

V is TRBV10-2 and J is TRBJ1-6; D gene uncertain. With 5 bases removed from V and 9 bases from J, the gap between germline ends came to 11 bases. CDR3 size: 13 residues. The germline V gene encodes CDR1 WSHSY and CDR2 SAAADI. The CDR3 nucleotides are TGCGCCAGCAGTCGCAGTTGGAGTTCACCCCTCCACTTT. This encodes CASSRSWSSPLHF.

J is TRBJ1-5 and V is TRBV7-8, with D possibly matching TRBD1 (5 bases). The ends were cut back, 5 bases at V and 0 bases at J, with 20 bases in the middle. This CDR3 has 18 amino acids. Germline V gene sequence: CDR1 SGHVS, CDR2 FQNEAQ. The CDR3 loop is CASSRVVRGGSSNQPQHF. CDR3 sequence (DNA): TGTGCCAGCAGCCGCGTGGTTCGGGGGGGATCTAGCAATCAGCCCCAGCATTTT.

V usage is TRBV27 and J usage is TRBJ1-2; 10 nucleotides agree with TRBD1. With V trimmed by 6 bases and J by 6 bases, 7 bases remained unmatched. The length of the CDR3 is 14 residues. Per germline, CDR1 MNHEY and CDR2 SMNVEV (reference sequence). CDR3: CASRNVGQGHGYTF. In DNA form, the CDR3 reads TGTGCCAGCAGGAACGTGGGACAGGGGCATGGCTACACCTTC.

This clone showed up just once. The chain links TRBV6-4 to TRBJ2-7, with D possibly matching TRBD1 (6 bases). CDR3 length: 16 residues. The germline V gene encodes CDR1 MRHNA and CDR2 SNTAGT. The V end lost 4 bases, the J end lost 0 bases, and 16 bases lay between the germline ends. The CDR3 loop is CASSAGQRLSSYEQYF. DNA of the CDR3: TGTGCCAGCAGTGCAGGACAGAGGCTGAGCTCCTACGAGCAGTACTTC.

V gene TRBV7-9 combines with J gene TRBJ2-3; D unresolved. The CDR3 has 13 residues. Germline loops: CDR1 SEHNR, CDR2 FQNEAQ (reference sequence). Trimming removed 1 base from V and 0 bases from J, with 2 bases in between. The DNA of the CDR3 is TGTGCCAGCAGCTTAGACAGCACAGATACGCAGTATTTT. This translates into CASSLDSTDTQYF. The full variable domain, with the rest looked up from reference TRBV7-9 and TRBJ2-3, is DTGVSQNPRHKITKRGQNVTFRCDPISEHNRLYWYRQTLGQGPEFLTYFQNEAQLEKSRLLSDRFSAERPKGSFSTLEIQRTEQGDSAMYLCASSLDSTDTQYFGPGTRLTVL.

The chain couples TRBV30 to TRBJ1-4; D not certain. Trimming shortened V by 0 bases and J by 3 bases, and 14 bases separated the two germline ends. This CDR3 comprises 16 residues. Per germline, CDR1 GTSNPN and CDR2 SVGIG (reference sequence). The CDR3 bases are TGTGCCTGGAGTGTGCCTTTCCCAGATCCTAATGAAAAACTGTTTTTT. This translates into CAWSVPFPDPNEKLFF.

The chain joins TRBV5-1 to TRBJ2-3; D possibly corresponds to TRBD1 (5 bases). This CDR3 is built from 16 residues. Germline CDR1 SGHRS, CDR2 YFSETQ. V dropped 5 bases and J dropped 0 bases, with 16 bases sitting between them. The CDR3 DNA reads TGCGCCAGCAGTCTCCATAGACAGACTAGCACAGATACGCAGTATTTT. Translated: CASSLHRQTSTDTQYF. The variable domain in full, completed from reference TRBV5-1 and TRBJ2-3, reads KAGVTQTPRYLIKTRGQQVTLSCSPISGHRSVSWYQQTPGQGLQFLFEYFSETQRNKGNFPGRFSGRQFSNSRSEMNVSTLELGDSALYLCASSLHRQTSTDTQYFGPGTRLTVL.

This clone was counted once. This rearrangement joins TRBV6-2 or TRBV6-3 to TRBJ1-6, with no clear D. There are 16 residues in the CDR3. Germline V gene sequence: CDR1 MNHEY, CDR2 SVGEGT. V was shortened by 5 bases and J by 4 bases, with 15 bases between the two germline ends. CDR3 sequence: CASSLPGFTYNSPLHF. CDR3 DNA sequence: TGTGCCAGCAGTCTCCCGGGGTTTACATATAATTCACCCCTCCACTTT.

The V call is TRBV10-3, the J call TRBJ2-5, with D possibly being TRBD1 or TRBD2 (5 bases each). Looked up from germline, CDR1 is ENHRY and CDR2 is SYGVKD. The CDR3 has 16 amino acids. V lost 1 base and J lost 2, with 14 bases in between. The CDR3: CAISEWGPRSQETQYF. CDR3 nucleotide sequence: TGTGCCATCAGTGAGTGGGGACCTAGGAGTCAAGAGACCCAGTACTTC.

This clone was seen just once. The rearrangement links TRBV5-1 to TRBJ1-1; the match to TRBD1 covers 9 bases. Looked up from germline, CDR1 is SGHRS and CDR2 is YFSETQ. The CDR3 consists of 14 residues. Trimming took 6 bases from V and 5 from J; bases not matched to a gene: 8. The CDR3 loop is CASTPQGAQTEAFF. The CDR3 DNA reads as TGCGCCAGCACCCCACAGGGGGCGCAGACTGAAGCTTTCTTT. Complete variable domain (other parts from reference TRBV5-1 and TRBJ1-1): KAGVTQTPRYLIKTRGQQVTLSCSPISGHRSVSWYQQTPGQGLQFLFEYFSETQRNKGNFPGRFSGRQFSNSRSEMNVSTLELGDSALYLCASTPQGAQTEAFFGQGTRLTVV.

The rearrangement uses TRBV29-1 and TRBJ2-7, with 14 bases identical to TRBD2. V was pared by 5 bases and J by 3 bases, with 12 bases of the junction left unmatched. This CDR3 spans 17 amino acids. CDR1 is SQVTM and CDR2 is ANQGSEA in the germline V gene. The CDR3 sequence is CSVLGTSGRFPFYEQYF. The CDR3 nucleotides are TGCAGCGTTCTTGGGACTAGCGGGAGATTTCCTTTCTACGAGCAGTACTTC.

This sequence joins TRBV7-9 and TRBJ1-2; a weak D match, TRBD1 (6 bases). From germline, CDR1 is SEHNR and CDR2 FQNEAQ (reference sequence). The CDR3 loop spans 14 amino acids. Trimming left V 5 bases short and J 6 bases short, with 16 bases between. The CDR3, as DNA: TGTGCCAGCAGCCCCTCTAGACAGGAACATGGCTACACCTTC. Translating gives CASSPSRQEHGYTF.

Remarks on this clone: One end of the junction does not line up with germline, which may come from a read error. This rearrangement joins TRBV28 to TRBJ1-4; a weak D match, TRBD1 (6 bases). This CDR3 has 15 amino acids. Germline CDR1 reads MDHEN; CDR2 reads SYDVKM. CDR3 in amino acids: CASSPVQGTKEKLFF. The DNA of the CDR3 is TGTGCCAGCAGTCCAGTACAGGGTACTAAAGAAAAACTGTTTTTT. The variable domain in full, completed from reference TRBV28 and TRBJ1-4, reads DVKVTQSSRYLVKRTGEKVFLECVQDMDHENMFWYRQDPGLGLRLIYFSYDVKMKEKGDIPEGYSVSREKKERFSLILESASTNQTSMYLCASSPVQGTKEKLFFGSGTQLSVL.

This clone has just a few counts. The chain couples TRBV6-5 to TRBJ1-6; maybe TRBD1 (5 bases). CDR1 and CDR2 (germline): MNHEY, SVGAGI. The CDR3 is 13 residues long. Trimming took 4 bases from V and 14 from J, leaving 15 bases between them. The CDR3 spells CASSSWTTWALHF. In DNA, the CDR3 is TGTGCCAGCAGTTCCTGGACAACTTGGGCCCTCCACTTT.

Regarding this clone: The sample contains more than one DNA sequence encoding this CDR3. The rearrangement uses TRBV19 and TRBJ2-6, with a tentative D call TRBD1 (5 bases). Between the trimmed V and J ends, which lost 6 bases and 0 bases, there was a span of 6 bases. Germline CDR1 is LNHDA and CDR2 is SQIVND (reference sequence). CDR3 length: 14 amino acids. CDR3 nucleotide sequence: TGTGCCAGTAGCGACAGCTCTGGGGCCAACGTCCTGACTTTC. This gives the protein CASSDSSGANVLTF. The full variable domain, in which reference TRBV19 and TRBJ2-6 provide the parts outside the CDR3, is DGGITQSPKYLFRKEGQNVTLSCEQNLNHDAMYWYRQDPGQGLRLIYYSQIVNDFQKGDIAEGYSVSREKKESFPLTVTSAQKNPTAFYLCASSDSSGANVLTFGAGSRLTVL.

The chain links TRBV7-8 to TRBJ1-1; no clear D. From germline, CDR1 is SGHVS and CDR2 FQNEAQ. The CDR3 totals 15 residues. V was clipped by 4 bases and J by 2 bases, with 14 bases between them. The CDR3 here is CASSYREGSNTEAFF. In nucleotides, the CDR3 is TGTGCCAGCAGCTACCGGGAAGGGAGCAACACTGAAGCTTTCTTT.

This clone was detected a few times. The gene calls are TRBV5-3 and TRBJ1-1, with D uncertain. TRBV5-3 is annotated as an ORF whose role is uncertain. This CDR3 is built from 14 residues. Trimming removed 2 bases at V and 4 bases at J, with 12 bases between. CDR3 in amino acids: CARSFRWCGTEAFF. In DNA, the CDR3 is TGTGCCAGAAGCTTTAGGTGGTGCGGCACTGAAGCTTTCTTT.